These 23 T cell receptor beta chains share one sample of origin, sequenced in a study of spatial heterogeneity in lung cancer. TCRdb processed the 5' RACE reads anew with MiXCR; each CDR3 protein has one entry. Among fewer than 7,000 distinct CDR3 sequences listed, roughly an eighth were seen once. The time point here: sample taken at primary tumor resection. Sequencing was performed on normal lung tissue next to the tumor, taken at surgery. The receptors derive from a female donor with early-stage non-small cell lung cancer.

This clonotype showed up many times. This sequence joins TRBV7-2 and TRBJ2-7, with no clear D. The CDR3 spans 14 residues. Trimming shortened V by 5 bases and J by 3 bases, and 14 bases separated the two germline ends. Germline V gives CDR1 SGHTA, CDR2 FQGNSA. CDR3 sequence: CASSRDPGYYEQYF. DNA of the CDR3: TGTGCCAGCAGCCGAGACCCCGGATACTACGAGCAGTACTTC.

This clonotype is medium-sized within its sample. This chain connects TRBV4-2 to TRBJ2-7, with 12 nucleotides matching TRBD2. The CDR3 is made up of 18 amino acids. Trimming took 2 bases from V and 2 from J; bases not matched to a gene: 10. The germline CDR1 and CDR2 sequences are LGHNA and YNFKEQ. The CDR3 DNA follows: TGTGCCAGCAGCCAACCTACTGAGACTAGCGGGAGCCCCTACGAGCAGTACGTC. Translated, it gives CASSQPTETSGSPYEQYV.

Of note for this clonotype: The junction and the germline gene differ at one end; a read error may be behind it. The V gene is TRBV7-3, the J gene TRBJ2-3; D call uncertain. Germline V CDR1 and CDR2: SGHTA, FQGTGA. The CDR3 loop spans 13 amino acids. The CDR3 DNA sequence: TGTGCCAGCAGCGTAACTGTTGGAGATACGCAGTATTTT. Translated, it gives CASSVTVGDTQYF.

By its share, this clonotype is large. The chain uses TRBV3-1 and TRBJ2-1, with TRBD2 identical over 7 bases. The CDR3 totals 14 residues. Germline V gene lookup returns CDR1 LGHDT and CDR2 YNNKEL (reference sequence). Unmatched junction bases numbered 6, after V lost 5 bases and J lost 5 bases. The CDR3: CASSIRTSNNEQFF. CDR3 DNA sequence: TGTGCCAGCAGCATACGGACTAGTAACAATGAGCAGTTCTTC.

This clonotype was seen many times. The chain carries TRBV6-2 or TRBV6-3 and TRBJ1-5; TRBD1 matches at 9 bases. The V and J ends lost 2 bases and 3 bases, in that order; junction bases with no gene match: 8. Germline V gene data show CDR1 as MNHEY and CDR2 as SVGEGT. The CDR3 extends over 17 amino acids. CDR3 DNA sequence: TGTGCCAGCAGTTACCTCCAGGGACAGGGCTACAATCAGCCCCAGCATTTT. This codes for CASSYLQGQGYNQPQHF.

This clonotype was counted many times. The chain recombines TRBV4-3 with TRBJ1-3, with D uncertain. The ends were cut back, 2 bases at V and 0 bases at J, with 5 bases in the middle. Germline V gene sequence: CDR1 LGHNA, CDR2 YSLEER. This CDR3 is built from 14 residues. DNA of the CDR3: TGCGCCAGCAGCCAAAGTAACTCTGGAAACACCATATATTTT. Amino acids: CASSQSNSGNTIYF.

This clonotype has at least ten counts. The V and J genes are TRBV28 and TRBJ2-3; 7 bases match TRBD2. In germline, CDR1 is MDHEN, CDR2 SYDVKM. V lost 5 bases, J lost 1 base, and 6 bases stayed unmatched. The CDR3 loop spans 15 amino acids. The CDR3 coding sequence is TGTGCCAGCAGTAATCCTAGCGGAGGCACAGATACGCAGTATTTT. Protein sequence: CASSNPSGGTDTQYF.

This clonotype has ten or more counts. The J gene is TRBJ2-3, the V gene TRBV29-1; 9 bases map to TRBD1. The V and J ends lost 3 bases and 0 bases, in that order; junction bases with no gene match: 13. The CDR3 length is 18 residues. The germline CDR1 and CDR2 sequences are SQVTM and ANQGSEA. CDR3 nucleotide sequence: TGCAGCGTTGACGCTTATACACAGGGGGCAGGGAGCACAGATACGCAGTATTTT. It encodes CSVDAYTQGAGSTDTQYF.

This clonotype was seen ten or more times. The rearrangement uses TRBV7-9 and TRBJ2-1, with 12 bases fitting TRBD2. CDR1 SEHNR and CDR2 FQNEAQ come from the germline V gene (reference sequence). The CDR3 length is 15 residues. Trimming cost V 6 bases and J 7 bases; bases outside gene matches: 7. The CDR3, as DNA: TGTGCCAGCAGGCCCCCTAGCGGGAGGGGGAATGAGCAGTTCTTC. Protein sequence: CASRPPSGRGNEQFF.

This clonotype showed up many times. V usage is TRBV7-9 and J usage is TRBJ2-1; D gene unclear. The germline V and J ends were trimmed by 5 bases and 4 bases, with 12 bases remaining between them. From germline, CDR1 is SEHNR and CDR2 FQNEAQ (reference sequence). CDR3 length: 14 residues. The CDR3 DNA reads TGTGCCAGCAGCGTCACTGCGGAATACAATGAGCAGTTCTTC. Protein: CASSVTAEYNEQFF.

This clonotype showed up just a few times. The chain joins TRBV6-5 to TRBJ2-1; D remains unclear. The ends were cut back, 4 bases at V and 4 bases at J, with 8 bases in the middle. Germline CDR1 MNHEY, CDR2 SVGAGI. The CDR3 is made up of 13 amino acids. This chain's CDR3 is CASSLREYNEQFF. CDR3 DNA: TGTGCCAGCAGTTTAAGAGAGTACAATGAGCAGTTCTTC.

On this clonotype: The junction departs from the called germline gene at one end, perhaps through a read error. V is TRBV6-1 and J is TRBJ1-6; D gene uncertain. Germline V gene sequence: CDR1 MNHNS, CDR2 SASEGT. The CDR3 contains 15 residues. The CDR3 loop reads CASSEANSPNSPLLF. CDR3 nucleotide sequence: TGTGCCAGCAGTGAAGCGAACAGCCCGAATTCACCCCTCCTCTTT.

This clonotype is termed large. The J gene is TRBJ2-1, the V gene TRBV4-1; 9 positions agree with TRBD1. Germline V gene sequence: CDR1 MGHRA, CDR2 YSYEKL. This CDR3 has 16 residues. Unmatched junction bases numbered 8, after V lost 1 base and J lost 7 bases. CDR3 residues: CASSQGPGQGKNEQFF. CDR3 nucleotides: TGCGCCAGCAGCCAAGGTCCGGGACAGGGAAAGAATGAGCAGTTCTTC.

This clonotype qualifies as medium-sized. The J gene is TRBJ1-1, the V gene TRBV5-6; D gene ambiguous. The V gene lost 4 bases and the J gene lost 0 bases, with 13 bases spanning the gap. Germline values: CDR1 SGHDT, CDR2 YYEEEE. The CDR3 contains 15 residues. CDR3 loop: CASSTWGALNTEAFF. CDR3 bases: TGTGCCAGCAGCACATGGGGAGCATTGAACACTGAAGCTTTCTTT. The full variable domain, completed using reference TRBV5-6 and TRBJ1-1, is DAGVTQSPTHLIKTRGQQVTLRCSPKSGHDTVSWYQQALGQGPQFIFQYYEEEERQRGNFPDRFSGHQFPNYSSELNVNALLLGDSALYLCASSTWGALNTEAFFGQGTRLTVV.

The rearrangement uses TRBV19 and TRBJ1-1; D remains unclear. The CDR3 contains 13 residues. The germline V gene has CDR1 LNHDA and CDR2 SQIVND (reference sequence). V gave up 4 bases and J gave up 2 bases, with 8 bases separating them. CDR3 nucleotides: TGTGCCAGTAGTACCCCTGGAAACACTGAAGCTTTCTTT. Translation gives CASSTPGNTEAFF.

This clonotype has just a few counts. The rearrangement joins TRBV12-3 or TRBV12-4 to TRBJ1-1; D is possibly TRBD1 (5 bases). This CDR3 region has 12 residues. V was clipped by 7 bases and J by 9 bases, with 15 bases between them. For the CDR3, the DNA is TGTGCCAGCACCTACACTGGGGACCAAGCTTTCTTT. It specifies CASTYTGDQAFF.

This clonotype appeared many times. CDR3 nucleotide sequence: TGTGCCAGCAGCGTCGACGGGGAGCCCGAAGCTTTCTTT. Translating gives CASSVDGEPEAFF. The chain has TRBV9 and TRBJ1-1; no clear D. The V end lost 2 bases, the J end lost 8 bases, and 13 bases lay between the germline ends. CDR1 and CDR2 from the germline V gene are SGDLS and YYNGEE. This CDR3 is 13 amino acids long. The complete variable domain, with remaining parts taken from reference TRBV9 and TRBJ1-1, reads DSGVTQTPKHLITATGQRVTLRCSPRSGDLSVYWYQQSLDQGLQFLIQYYNGEERAKGNILERFSAQQFPDLHSELNLSSLELGDSALYFCASSVDGEPEAFFGQGTRLTVV.

CDR3 in amino acids: CASSRIQGAYNQPQHF. CDR3 in DNA: TGTGCCAGCAGCCGAATACAGGGGGCCTACAATCAGCCCCAGCATTTT. The V and J genes are TRBV28 and TRBJ1-5; TRBD1 aligns across 9 bases. Trimming removed 6 bases from V and 3 bases from J; junction bases left unmatched: 9. The CDR3 runs 16 residues. Per germline, CDR1 MDHEN and CDR2 SYDVKM.

This clonotype is categorized as medium-sized. V gene TRBV12-3 or TRBV12-4 combines with J gene TRBJ2-5, with 8 bases identical to TRBD1. CDR3 length: 18 amino acids. The ends lost 5 bases at V and 3 bases at J; junction bases unmatched: 17. CDR3 residues: CASSKGTLGQGAKETQYF. CDR3 in DNA: TGTGCCAGCAGTAAGGGAACCCTTGGGCAGGGGGCTAAAGAGACCCAGTACTTC.

The CDR3 nucleotides read TGTGCCAGCAGCTCCTACGGGACTAGTGTTTATTCTGTGCATGGGCAGTTCTTC. As protein: CASSSYGTSVYSVHGQFF. The V and J genes are TRBV7-2 and TRBJ2-1; 8 bases fit TRBD2. CDR3 size: 18 residues. Germline CDR1 SGHTA, CDR2 FQGNSA. V lost 4 bases, J lost 12 bases, and 23 bases stayed unmatched.

This clonotype is termed medium-sized (0.01 to 0.1%). CDR3 amino acids: CATTPMSGRTEAFF. CDR3 DNA: TGTGCCACGACCCCCATGTCGGGGAGGACTGAAGCTTTCTTT. The rearrangement uses TRBV2 and TRBJ1-1, with D unresolved. This CDR3 has 14 amino acids. Germline CDR1 and CDR2: SNHLY and FYNNEI. The germline V and J ends were trimmed by 10 bases and 5 bases, with 20 bases remaining between them.

This clonotype was counted ten times or more. The chain joins TRBV18 to TRBJ1-3; no clear D. V lost 6 bases and J lost 0, with 9 bases in between. CDR1 KGHSH and CDR2 LQKENI come from the germline V gene. CDR3 length: 14 amino acids. In nucleotides, the CDR3 is TGTGCCAGCTCCCCGGAAGCCTCTGGAAACACCATATATTTT. It specifies CASSPEASGNTIYF.

This sequence joins TRBV7-2 and TRBJ1-1; D call uncertain. CDR3 size: 12 residues. The ends were cut back, 2 bases at V and 5 bases at J, with 6 bases in the middle. Germline V gives CDR1 SGHTA, CDR2 FQGNSA. The CDR3 region has the DNA TGTGCCAGCAGCTTAATAGGAACTGAAGCTTTCTTT. Its protein is CASSLIGTEAFF. The full variable domain, completed using reference TRBV7-2 and TRBJ1-1, is GAGVSQSPSNKVTEKGKDVELRCDPISGHTALYWYRQSLGQGLEFLIYFQGNSAPDKSGLPSDRFSAERTGGSVSTLTIQRTQQEDSAVYLCASSLIGTEAFFGQGTRLTVV.